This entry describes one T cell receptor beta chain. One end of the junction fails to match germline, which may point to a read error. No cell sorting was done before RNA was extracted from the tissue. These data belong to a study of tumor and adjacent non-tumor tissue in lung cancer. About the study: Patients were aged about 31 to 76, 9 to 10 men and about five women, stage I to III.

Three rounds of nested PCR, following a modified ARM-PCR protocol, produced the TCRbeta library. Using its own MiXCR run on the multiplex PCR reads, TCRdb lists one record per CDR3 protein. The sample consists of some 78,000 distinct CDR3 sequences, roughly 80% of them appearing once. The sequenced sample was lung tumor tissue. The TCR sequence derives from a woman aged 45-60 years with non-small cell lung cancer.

In DNA, the CDR3 is TGTGCCAGCAGTTGGACTGGTTATAACTATGGCTACGCCTTC. It codes for CASSWTGYNYGYAF. J is TRBJ1-2 and V is TRBV12-3 or TRBV12-4; D not certain. This CDR3 comprises 14 residues.